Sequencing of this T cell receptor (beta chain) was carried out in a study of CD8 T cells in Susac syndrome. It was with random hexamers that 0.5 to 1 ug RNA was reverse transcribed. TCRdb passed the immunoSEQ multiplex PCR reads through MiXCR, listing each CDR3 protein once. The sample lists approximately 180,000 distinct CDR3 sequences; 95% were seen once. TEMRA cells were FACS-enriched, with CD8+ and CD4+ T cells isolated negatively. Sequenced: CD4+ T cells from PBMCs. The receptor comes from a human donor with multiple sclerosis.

CDR3 nucleotides: TGTGCCAGCAGGCGGGGGGGCTTTTCTAGCACAGATACGCAGTATTTT. Translating gives CASRRGGFSSTDTQYF. The rearrangement links TRBV2 to TRBJ2-3, with 9 bases aligning to TRBD2. In germline, CDR1 is SNHLY, CDR2 FYNNEI. The CDR3 runs to 16 residues. V lost 6 bases to trimming and J lost 0 bases; unmatched junction nucleotides: 7.